Sequencing of this T cell receptor beta chain was carried out in a study of blood T cell repertoires in COVID-19. Produced via immunoSEQ multiplex PCR; TCRdb's table is partial and in-frame only. The data hold some 250,000 clones, with roughly nine tenths observed a single time. The clonotype originates from a human donor in a cohort exposed to, infected with or recovered from COVID-19 (not recorded which). The donor label of this sample is uncertain. The specimen was PBMCs or T cells enriched from blood (not recorded which).

The DNA for the CDR3 is TGTGCCAGCAGTGACAGGGCTGCTACAGATACGCAGTATTTT. Its protein product is CASSDRAATDTQYF. The gene calls are TRBV28 and TRBJ2-3; 7 nucleotides agree with TRBD1. Germline-derived CDR1 and CDR2 are MDHEN and SYDVKM. V was pared by 5 bases and J by 3 bases, with 5 bases of the junction left unmatched. The CDR3 is 14 amino acids.